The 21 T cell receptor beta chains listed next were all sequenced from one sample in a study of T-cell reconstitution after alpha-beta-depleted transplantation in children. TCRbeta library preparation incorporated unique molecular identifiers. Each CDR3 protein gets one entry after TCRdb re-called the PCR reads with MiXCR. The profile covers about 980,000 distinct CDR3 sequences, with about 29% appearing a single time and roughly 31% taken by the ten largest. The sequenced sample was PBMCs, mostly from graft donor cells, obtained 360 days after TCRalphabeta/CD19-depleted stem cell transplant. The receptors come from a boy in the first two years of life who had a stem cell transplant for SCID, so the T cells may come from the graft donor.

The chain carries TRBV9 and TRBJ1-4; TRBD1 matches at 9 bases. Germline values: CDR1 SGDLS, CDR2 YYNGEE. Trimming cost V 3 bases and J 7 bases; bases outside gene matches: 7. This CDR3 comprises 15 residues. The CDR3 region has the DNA TGTGCCAGCAGCGCCGGGACAGGGATCGGTGAAAAACTGTTTTTT. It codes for CASSAGTGIGEKLFF.

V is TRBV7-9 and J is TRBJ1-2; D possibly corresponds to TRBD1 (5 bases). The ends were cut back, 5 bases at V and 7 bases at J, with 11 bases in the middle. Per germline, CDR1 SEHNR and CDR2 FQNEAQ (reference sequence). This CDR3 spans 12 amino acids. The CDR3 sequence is CASSLGGTGYTF. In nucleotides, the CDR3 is TGTGCCAGCAGCCTAGGAGGGACTGGCTACACCTTC. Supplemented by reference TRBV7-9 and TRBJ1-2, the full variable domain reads DTGVSQNPRHKITKRGQNVTFRCDPISEHNRLYWYRQTLGQGPEFLTYFQNEAQLEKSRLLSDRFSAERPKGSFSTLEIQRTEQGDSAMYLCASSLGGTGYTFGSGTRLTVV.

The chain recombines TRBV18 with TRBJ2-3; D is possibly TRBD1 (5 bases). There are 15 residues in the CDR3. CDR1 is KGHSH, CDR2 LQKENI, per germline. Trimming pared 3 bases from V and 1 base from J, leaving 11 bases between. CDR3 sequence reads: CASSPSRVGTDTQYF. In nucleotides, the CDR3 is TGTGCCAGCTCACCTTCCAGGGTGGGCACAGATACGCAGTATTTT. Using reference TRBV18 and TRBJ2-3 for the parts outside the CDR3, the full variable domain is NAGVMQNPRHLVRRRGQEARLRCSPMKGHSHVYWYRQLPEEGLKFMVYLQKENIIDESGMPKERFSAEFPKEGPSILRIQQVVRGDSAAYFCASSPSRVGTDTQYFGPGTRLTVL.

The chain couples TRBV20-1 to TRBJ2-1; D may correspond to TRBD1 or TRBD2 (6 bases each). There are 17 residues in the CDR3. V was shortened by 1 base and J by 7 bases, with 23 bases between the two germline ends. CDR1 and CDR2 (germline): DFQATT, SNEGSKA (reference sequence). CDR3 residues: CSARGPRWGALMNEQFF. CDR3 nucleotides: TGCAGTGCTAGAGGCCCCCGCTGGGGGGCCCTGATGAATGAGCAGTTCTTC.

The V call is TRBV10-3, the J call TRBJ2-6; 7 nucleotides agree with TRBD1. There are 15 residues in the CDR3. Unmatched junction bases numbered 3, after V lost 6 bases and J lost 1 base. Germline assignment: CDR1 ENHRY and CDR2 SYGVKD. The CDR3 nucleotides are TGTGCCATCAGGAGGACAGGTTCTGGGGCCAACGTCCTGACTTTC. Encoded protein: CAIRRTGSGANVLTF.

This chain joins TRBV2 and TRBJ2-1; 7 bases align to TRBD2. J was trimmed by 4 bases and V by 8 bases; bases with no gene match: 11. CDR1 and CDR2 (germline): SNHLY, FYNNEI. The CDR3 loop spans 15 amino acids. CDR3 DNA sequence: TGTGCCAGCGAAGGAGCGGGGAGATCATACAATGAGCAGTTCTTC. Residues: CASEGAGRSYNEQFF.

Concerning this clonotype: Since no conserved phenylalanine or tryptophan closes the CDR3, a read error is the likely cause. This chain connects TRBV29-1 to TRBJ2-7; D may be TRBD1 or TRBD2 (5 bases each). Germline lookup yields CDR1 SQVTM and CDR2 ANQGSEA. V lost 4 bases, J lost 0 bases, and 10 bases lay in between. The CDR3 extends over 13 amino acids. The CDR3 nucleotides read TGCAGCGTTGGGGGGATAAGCTCCTACGAGCAGTACTAC. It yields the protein CSVGGISSYEQYY.

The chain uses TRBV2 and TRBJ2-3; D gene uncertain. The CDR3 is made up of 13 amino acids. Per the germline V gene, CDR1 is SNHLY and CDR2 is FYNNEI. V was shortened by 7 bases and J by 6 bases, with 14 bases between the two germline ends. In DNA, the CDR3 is TGTGCCAGCAATAGAAGGGTCGGGGATACGCAGTATTTT. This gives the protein CASNRRVGDTQYF.

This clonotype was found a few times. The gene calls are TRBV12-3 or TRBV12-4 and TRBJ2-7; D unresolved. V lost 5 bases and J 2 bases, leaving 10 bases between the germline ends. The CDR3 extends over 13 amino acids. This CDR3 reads CASSPPIPYEQYF. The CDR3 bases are TGTGCCAGCAGTCCACCGATTCCCTACGAGCAGTACTTC.

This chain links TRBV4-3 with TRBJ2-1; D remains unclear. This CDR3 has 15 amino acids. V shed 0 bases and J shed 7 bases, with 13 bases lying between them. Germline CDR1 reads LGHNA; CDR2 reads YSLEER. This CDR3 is CASSQEGIAGNEQFF. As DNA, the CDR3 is TGCGCCAGCAGCCAAGAAGGGATAGCTGGTAATGAGCAGTTCTTC.

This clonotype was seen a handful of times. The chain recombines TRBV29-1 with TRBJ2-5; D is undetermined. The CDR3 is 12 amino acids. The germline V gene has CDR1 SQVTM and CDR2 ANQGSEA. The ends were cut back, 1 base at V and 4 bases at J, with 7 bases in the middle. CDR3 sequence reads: CSVEGQVETQYF. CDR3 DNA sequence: TGCAGCGTTGAAGGTCAGGTAGAGACCCAGTACTTC.

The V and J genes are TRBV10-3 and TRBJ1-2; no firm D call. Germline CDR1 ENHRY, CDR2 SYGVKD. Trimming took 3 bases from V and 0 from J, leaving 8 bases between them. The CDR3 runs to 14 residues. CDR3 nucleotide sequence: TGTGCCATCAGTGATCCCCCGTCTAACTATGGCTACACCTTC. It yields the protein CAISDPPSNYGYTF.

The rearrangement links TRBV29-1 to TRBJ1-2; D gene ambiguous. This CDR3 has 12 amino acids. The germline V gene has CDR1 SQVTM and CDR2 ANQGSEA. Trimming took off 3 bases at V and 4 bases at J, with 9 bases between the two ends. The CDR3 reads CSVEHRPYGYTF. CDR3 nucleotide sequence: TGCAGCGTTGAGCACAGACCCTATGGCTACACCTTC.

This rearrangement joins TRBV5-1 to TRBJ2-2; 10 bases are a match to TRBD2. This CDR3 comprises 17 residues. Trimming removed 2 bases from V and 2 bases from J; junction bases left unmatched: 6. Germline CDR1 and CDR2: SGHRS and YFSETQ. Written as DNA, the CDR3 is TGCGCCAGCAGCTTATTCGGACTAGCGGAAAACACCGGGGAGCTGTTTTTT. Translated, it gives CASSLFGLAENTGELFF. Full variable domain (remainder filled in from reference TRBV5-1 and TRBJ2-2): KAGVTQTPRYLIKTRGQQVTLSCSPISGHRSVSWYQQTPGQGLQFLFEYFSETQRNKGNFPGRFSGRQFSNSRSEMNVSTLELGDSALYLCASSLFGLAENTGELFFGEGSRLTVL.

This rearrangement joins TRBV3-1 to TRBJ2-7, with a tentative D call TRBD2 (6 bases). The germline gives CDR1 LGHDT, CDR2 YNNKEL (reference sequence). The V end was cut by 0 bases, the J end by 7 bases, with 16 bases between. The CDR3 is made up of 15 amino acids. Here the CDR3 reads CASSQDLGREVEQYF. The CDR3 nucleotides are TGTGCCAGCAGCCAAGATCTCGGCAGGGAGGTGGAGCAGTACTTC.

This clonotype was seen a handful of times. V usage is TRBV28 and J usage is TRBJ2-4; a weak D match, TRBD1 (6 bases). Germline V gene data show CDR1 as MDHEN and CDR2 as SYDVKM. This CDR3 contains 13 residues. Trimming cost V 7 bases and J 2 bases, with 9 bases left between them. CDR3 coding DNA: TGTGCCAGCAATGGACAGCCCAAAAACATTCAGTACTTC. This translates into CASNGQPKNIQYF.

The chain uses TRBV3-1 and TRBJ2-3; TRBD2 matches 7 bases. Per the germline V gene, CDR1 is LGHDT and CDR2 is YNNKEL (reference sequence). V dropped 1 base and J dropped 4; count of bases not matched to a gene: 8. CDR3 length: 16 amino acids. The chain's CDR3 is CASSQGRTRRADTQYF. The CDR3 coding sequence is TGTGCCAGCAGCCAAGGACGGACTAGGCGGGCAGATACGCAGTATTTT.

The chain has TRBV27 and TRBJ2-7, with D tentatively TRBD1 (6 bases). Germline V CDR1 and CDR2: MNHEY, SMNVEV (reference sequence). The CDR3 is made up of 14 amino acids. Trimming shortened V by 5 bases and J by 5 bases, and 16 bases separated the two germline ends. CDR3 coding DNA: TGTGCCAGCAGTACCTCACAGGGACCTGACGAGCAGTACTTC. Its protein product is CASSTSQGPDEQYF.

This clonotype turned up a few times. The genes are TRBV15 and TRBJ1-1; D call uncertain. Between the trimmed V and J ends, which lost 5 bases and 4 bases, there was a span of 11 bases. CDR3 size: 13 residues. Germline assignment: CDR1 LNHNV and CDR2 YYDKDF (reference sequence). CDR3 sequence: CATSGRASTEAFF. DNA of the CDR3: TGTGCCACCAGCGGACGGGCTAGCACTGAAGCTTTCTTT.

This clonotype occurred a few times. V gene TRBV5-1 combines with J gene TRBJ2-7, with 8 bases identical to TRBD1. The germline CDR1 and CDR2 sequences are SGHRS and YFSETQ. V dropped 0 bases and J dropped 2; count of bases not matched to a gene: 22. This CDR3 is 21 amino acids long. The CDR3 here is CASSLDLSAREDRARPYEQYF. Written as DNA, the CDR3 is TGCGCCAGCAGCTTGGACCTTTCAGCCCGTGAGGACAGGGCGAGACCCTACGAGCAGTACTTC.

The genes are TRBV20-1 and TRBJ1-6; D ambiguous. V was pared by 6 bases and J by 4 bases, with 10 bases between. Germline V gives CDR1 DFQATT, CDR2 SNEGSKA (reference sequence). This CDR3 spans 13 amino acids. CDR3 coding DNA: TGCAGTGCGCCCCGACGGTATAATTCACCCCTCCACTTT. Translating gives CSAPRRYNSPLHF.